Listed below are T cell receptor beta chains from one sample, sequenced in a study of blood T cell repertoires in COVID-19. The data were produced by immunoSEQ multiplex PCR, yet TCRdb's version contains in-frame clones alone and is incomplete. In the table there are 220,000 or so clones, 65% to 85% of which are singletons. Sequencing used peripheral blood. The source of these receptors is a woman aged 55 to 70 with acute or convalescent COVID-19. Each CDR3 is given with its conserved first and last residue. Fields, in order: J gene, D gene, clone size, V gene, CDR3 protein, CDR3 DNA. A D gene is named only where the DNA matches it firmly. Size is omitted from some rows. Given values are once, few, many or a class for expanded clones.

J gene: TRBJ2-7
D gene: .
clone size: .
V gene: TRBV6-6
CDR3 protein: CASSRGEGVSYEQYF
CDR3 DNA: TGTGCCAGCAGCCGGGGTGAGGGGGTATCCTACGAGCAGTACTTC

J gene: TRBJ2-5
D gene: .
clone size: .
V gene: TRBV25-1
CDR3 protein: CASSPPGARAQYF
CDR3 DNA: TGTGCCAGCAGCCCTCCCGGTGCGAGGGCCCAGTACTTC

J gene: TRBJ2-1
D gene: .
clone size: .
V gene: TRBV27
CDR3 protein: CASANEQFF
CDR3 DNA: TGTGCCAGCGCGAATGAGCAGTTCTTC

J gene: TRBJ2-7
D gene: .
clone size: once
V gene: TRBV29-1
CDR3 protein: CSGGQLDEQYF
CDR3 DNA: TGCAGCGGTGGACAGCTCGACGAGCAGTACTTC

J gene: TRBJ1-1
D gene: .
clone size: .
V gene: TRBV3-1/TRBV3-2
CDR3 protein: CASSNQGTEAFF
CDR3 DNA: TGTGCCAGCAGCAACCAGGGCACTGAAGCTTTCTTT

J gene: TRBJ2-2
D gene: .
clone size: .
V gene: TRBV11-2
CDR3 protein: CASSLDWTNTGELFF
CDR3 DNA: TGTGCCAGCAGCTTGGACTGGACGAACACCGGGGAGCTGTTTTTT

J gene: TRBJ1-1
D gene: .
clone size: .
V gene: TRBV28
CDR3 protein: CASRPRTDLYTEAFF
CDR3 DNA: TGTGCCAGCAGACCACGGACGGACTTGTACACTGAAGCTTTCTTT

J gene: TRBJ2-2
D gene: .
clone size: few
V gene: TRBV2
CDR3 protein: CASSEGRGTGELFF
CDR3 DNA: TGTGCCAGCAGTGAAGGCCGGGGCACCGGGGAGCTGTTTTTT

J gene: TRBJ2-2
D gene: .
clone size: few
V gene: TRBV2
CDR3 protein: CASRLQGDTGELFF
CDR3 DNA: TGTGCCAGCAGGTTACAGGGAGACACCGGGGAGCTGTTTTTT

J gene: TRBJ1-2
D gene: .
clone size: .
V gene: TRBV21-1
CDR3 protein: CASSKRSLRGRVMFYGYTF
CDR3 DNA: TGTGCCAGCAGCAAAAGGTCCCTCAGGGGGCGCGTTATGTTCTATGGCTACACCTTC

J gene: TRBJ2-2
D gene: TRBD2
clone size: .
V gene: TRBV7-8
CDR3 protein: CASSLVSGDPRTGELFF
CDR3 DNA: TGTGCCAGCAGCTTAGTCAGCGGGGACCCACGGACCGGGGAGCTGTTTTTT

J gene: TRBJ2-7
D gene: .
clone size: .
V gene: TRBV19
CDR3 protein: CATSTGGGLGEQYF
CDR3 DNA: TGTGCCACCAGCACAGGGGGGGGATTAGGGGAGCAGTACTTC

J gene: TRBJ1-3
D gene: .
clone size: .
V gene: TRBV19
CDR3 protein: CASSITFGGLAGNTIYF
CDR3 DNA: TGTGCCAGTAGTATAACCTTCGGCGGGTTAGCTGGAAACACCATATATTTT

J gene: TRBJ2-3
D gene: .
clone size: .
V gene: TRBV5-1
CDR3 protein: CASSLAFGQSESTDTQYF
CDR3 DNA: TGCGCCAGCAGCTTGGCCTTCGGACAATCCGAAAGCACAGATACGCAGTATTTT

J gene: TRBJ2-5
D gene: TRBD2
clone size: .
V gene: TRBV5-1
CDR3 protein: CASSGGTRSPEETQYF
CDR3 DNA: TGCGCCAGCAGCGGAGGGACTAGATCCCCTGAAGAGACCCAGTACTTC

J gene: TRBJ2-2
D gene: .
clone size: .
V gene: TRBV2
CDR3 protein: CASSVSGFTGELFF
CDR3 DNA: TGTGCCAGCAGTGTTTCGGGGTTTACCGGGGAGCTGTTTTTT

J gene: TRBJ1-5
D gene: .
clone size: .
V gene: TRBV6-1
CDR3 protein: CASSEGSARQPQHF
CDR3 DNA: TGTGCCAGCAGTGAAGGGTCGGCTAGGCAGCCCCAGCATTTT

J gene: TRBJ2-7
D gene: TRBD1
clone size: .
V gene: TRBV2
CDR3 protein: CASSVQGGTYEQYF
CDR3 DNA: TGTGCCAGCAGTGTACAGGGGGGAACCTACGAGCAGTACTTC

J gene: TRBJ2-7
D gene: TRBD1
clone size: .
V gene: TRBV14
CDR3 protein: CASSQEGTATHEQYF
CDR3 DNA: TGTGCCAGCAGCCAAGAGGGGACAGCGACCCACGAGCAGTACTTC

J gene: TRBJ2-7
D gene: TRBD2
clone size: .
V gene: TRBV3-1/TRBV3-2
CDR3 protein: CASSQIAGGGGEQYF
CDR3 DNA: TGTGCCAGCAGCCAAATAGCGGGGGGCGGTGGCGAGCAGTACTTC

J gene: TRBJ1-3
D gene: .
clone size: .
V gene: TRBV5-1
CDR3 protein: CASSLGQLNSGNTIYF
CDR3 DNA: TGCGCCAGCAGCTTGGGACAGCTAAACTCTGGAAACACCATATATTTT

J gene: TRBJ1-4
D gene: .
clone size: .
V gene: TRBV7-2
CDR3 protein: CASSLAGGSEKLFF
CDR3 DNA: TGTGCCAGCAGCTTAGCAGGGGGTAGCGAAAAACTGTTTTTT

J gene: TRBJ2-1
D gene: TRBD2
clone size: once
V gene: TRBV6-2/TRBV6-3
CDR3 protein: CASSFPVWGGTYNEQFF
CDR3 DNA: TGTGCCAGCAGTTTCCCCGTATGGGGGGGGACCTACAATGAGCAGTTCTTC

J gene: TRBJ2-3
D gene: .
clone size: .
V gene: TRBV30
CDR3 protein: CAWASGARTDTQYF
CDR3 DNA: TGTGCCTGGGCCTCAGGGGCCCGCACAGATACGCAGTATTTT

J gene: TRBJ1-2
D gene: TRBD1
clone size: .
V gene: TRBV27
CDR3 protein: CASSPSGDRGYYGYTF
CDR3 DNA: TGTGCCAGCAGTCCCTCCGGGGACAGGGGATACTATGGCTACACCTTC

J gene: TRBJ2-3
D gene: TRBD2
clone size: .
V gene: TRBV7-2
CDR3 protein: CASSLSGGASDTQYF
CDR3 DNA: TGTGCCAGCAGCTTAAGCGGGGGGGCTTCAGATACGCAGTATTTT

J gene: TRBJ1-5
D gene: TRBD1
clone size: .
V gene: TRBV7-8
CDR3 protein: CASSLSTTGAQPQHF
CDR3 DNA: TGTGCCAGCAGCCTCTCCACGACAGGGGCTCAGCCCCAGCATTTT

J gene: TRBJ1-1
D gene: .
clone size: few
V gene: TRBV18
CDR3 protein: CASVAYMSSEAFF
CDR3 DNA: TGTGCCAGCGTCGCGTATATGAGTTCTGAAGCTTTCTTT

J gene: TRBJ1-4
D gene: TRBD1
clone size: .
V gene: TRBV6-5
CDR3 protein: CASRETGSGEKLFF
CDR3 DNA: TGTGCCAGCAGGGAGACAGGGAGCGGGGAAAAACTGTTTTTT

J gene: TRBJ1-2
D gene: TRBD1
clone size: .
V gene: TRBV4-2
CDR3 protein: CASSQDVQGYYGYTF
CDR3 DNA: TGTGCCAGCAGCCAAGATGTACAGGGGTACTATGGCTACACCTTC

J gene: TRBJ1-5
D gene: TRBD1
clone size: .
V gene: TRBV19
CDR3 protein: CASSTTRTGDNQPQHF
CDR3 DNA: TGTGCCAGTAGTACAACCCGGACAGGGGACAATCAGCCCCAGCATTTT

J gene: TRBJ1-2
D gene: TRBD1
clone size: .
V gene: TRBV5-1
CDR3 protein: CASSLAGQGGYGYTF
CDR3 DNA: TGCGCCAGCAGCTTGGCTGGACAGGGAGGATATGGCTACACCTTC

J gene: TRBJ2-7
D gene: .
clone size: .
V gene: TRBV5-1
CDR3 protein: CASSTDAGTLSYEQYF
CDR3 DNA: TGCGCCAGCAGCACCGACGCCGGGACTCTTTCCTACGAGCAGTACTTC

J gene: TRBJ1-5
D gene: .
clone size: .
V gene: TRBV7-4
CDR3 protein: CASRRGEADRDRGNQPQHF
CDR3 DNA: TGTGCCAGCAGGCGGGGGGAAGCGGACAGAGATCGTGGCAATCAGCCCCAGCATTTT

J gene: TRBJ2-7
D gene: .
clone size: .
V gene: TRBV10-3
CDR3 protein: CAIQTDSYEQYF
CDR3 DNA: TGTGCCATACAGACGGACTCCTACGAGCAGTACTTC

J gene: TRBJ1-5
D gene: TRBD1
clone size: once
V gene: TRBV6-2/TRBV6-3
CDR3 protein: CASSYLGQGSNQPQHF
CDR3 DNA: TGTGCCAGCAGTTACCTTGGACAGGGGAGCAATCAGCCCCAGCATTTT

J gene: TRBJ1-3
D gene: TRBD1
clone size: .
V gene: TRBV30
CDR3 protein: CAWSTGTVSGNTIYF
CDR3 DNA: TGTGCCTGGAGCACTGGGACAGTCTCTGGAAACACCATATATTTT

J gene: TRBJ1-6
D gene: .
clone size: .
V gene: TRBV18
CDR3 protein: CASSRTASDSPLHF
CDR3 DNA: TGTGCCAGCTCAAGGACAGCATCCGACTCACCCCTCCACTTT

J gene: TRBJ2-2
D gene: TRBD1
clone size: .
V gene: TRBV9
CDR3 protein: CASSVPETGGTGELFF
CDR3 DNA: TGTGCCAGCAGCGTACCGGAGACAGGGGGCACCGGGGAGCTGTTTTTT

J gene: TRBJ2-2
D gene: TRBD1
clone size: .
V gene: TRBV7-8
CDR3 protein: CASSLRPGTGTTGELFF
CDR3 DNA: TGTGCCAGCAGCTTAAGACCCGGGACAGGGACGACCGGGGAGCTGTTTTTT

J gene: TRBJ1-4
D gene: TRBD1
clone size: .
V gene: TRBV5-1
CDR3 protein: CASSATGGGDEKLFF
CDR3 DNA: TGCGCCAGCAGCGCCACAGGGGGCGGTGATGAAAAACTGTTTTTT

J gene: TRBJ2-5
D gene: TRBD2
clone size: few
V gene: TRBV6-1
CDR3 protein: CASSETGGQETQYF
CDR3 DNA: TGTGCCAGCAGTGAAACGGGGGGCCAAGAGACCCAGTACTTC

J gene: TRBJ1-3
D gene: .
clone size: .
V gene: TRBV7-2
CDR3 protein: CASSLASSPGNTIYF
CDR3 DNA: TGTGCCAGCAGCTTAGCGTCGAGCCCTGGAAACACCATATATTTT

J gene: TRBJ1-2
D gene: TRBD1
clone size: once
V gene: TRBV4-3
CDR3 protein: CASSQDPRQGYGYTF
CDR3 DNA: TGCGCCAGCAGCCAAGATCCCAGACAGGGCTATGGCTACACCTTC

J gene: TRBJ1-3
D gene: .
clone size: .
V gene: TRBV18
CDR3 protein: CASSPPSRVAGNTIYF
CDR3 DNA: TGTGCCAGCTCACCACCGAGCAGGGTGGCTGGAAACACCATATATTTT

J gene: TRBJ1-2
D gene: TRBD1
clone size: .
V gene: TRBV2
CDR3 protein: CASDPGQGNYGYTF
CDR3 DNA: TGTGCCAGCGATCCGGGACAGGGAAACTATGGCTACACCTTC

J gene: TRBJ1-5
D gene: .
clone size: .
V gene: TRBV5-4
CDR3 protein: CASSADSGNQPQHF
CDR3 DNA: TGTGCCAGCAGCGCAGACTCTGGCAATCAGCCCCAGCATTTT

J gene: TRBJ2-3
D gene: TRBD2
clone size: .
V gene: TRBV7-2
CDR3 protein: CASFRVAGTSTDTQYF
CDR3 DNA: TGTGCCAGCTTTAGGGTAGCGGGGACTAGCACAGATACGCAGTATTTT

J gene: TRBJ2-7
D gene: TRBD1
clone size: .
V gene: TRBV5-1
CDR3 protein: CASSLAYRGQPGYEQYF
CDR3 DNA: TGCGCCAGCAGCTTGGCCTACAGGGGACAGCCTGGCTACGAGCAGTACTTC

J gene: TRBJ1-2
D gene: .
clone size: .
V gene: TRBV9
CDR3 protein: CASSPNEGDGYTF
CDR3 DNA: TGTGCCAGCAGCCCCAACGAGGGAGACGGCTACACCTTC

J gene: TRBJ2-7
D gene: .
clone size: .
V gene: TRBV27
CDR3 protein: CASSLAGPHQGYEQYF
CDR3 DNA: TGTGCCAGCAGTTTAGCGGGACCCCACCAGGGTTACGAGCAGTACTTC

J gene: TRBJ1-1
D gene: TRBD1
clone size: .
V gene: TRBV11-1
CDR3 protein: CASSLVGTGEAFF
CDR3 DNA: TGTGCCAGCAGCTTAGTTGGGACAGGGGAAGCTTTCTTT

J gene: TRBJ1-5
D gene: TRBD1
clone size: .
V gene: TRBV11-3
CDR3 protein: CASSPTGEVQSSNQPQHF
CDR3 DNA: TGTGCCAGCAGCCCGACAGGGGAGGTGCAGAGTAGCAATCAGCCCCAGCATTTT

J gene: TRBJ2-3
D gene: .
clone size: once
V gene: TRBV19
CDR3 protein: CASSPTGASTDTQYF
CDR3 DNA: TGTGCCAGTAGTCCCACAGGTGCTAGCACAGATACGCAGTATTTT

J gene: TRBJ2-7
D gene: .
clone size: few
V gene: TRBV28
CDR3 protein: CASSKLGGQYF
CDR3 DNA: TGTGCCAGCAGTAAGTTAGGGGGGCAGTACTTC

J gene: TRBJ2-2
D gene: TRBD1
clone size: .
V gene: TRBV9
CDR3 protein: CASKNRGDTGELFF
CDR3 DNA: TGTGCCAGCAAAAACAGGGGTGACACCGGGGAGCTGTTTTTT